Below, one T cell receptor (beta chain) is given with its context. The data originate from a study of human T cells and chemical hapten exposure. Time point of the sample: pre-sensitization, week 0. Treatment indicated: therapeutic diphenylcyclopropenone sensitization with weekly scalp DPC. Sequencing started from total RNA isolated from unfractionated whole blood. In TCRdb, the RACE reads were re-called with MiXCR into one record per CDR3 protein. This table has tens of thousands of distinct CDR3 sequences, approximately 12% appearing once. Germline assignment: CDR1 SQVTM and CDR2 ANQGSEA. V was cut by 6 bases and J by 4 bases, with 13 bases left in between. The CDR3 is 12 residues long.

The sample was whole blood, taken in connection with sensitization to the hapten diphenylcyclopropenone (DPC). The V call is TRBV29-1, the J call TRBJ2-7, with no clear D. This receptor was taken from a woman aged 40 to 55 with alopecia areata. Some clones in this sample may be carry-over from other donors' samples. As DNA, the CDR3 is TGCAGCGTCGGAAGCGACAATTACGAGCAGTACTTC. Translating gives CSVGSDNYEQYF.